One sample yielded the 25 T cell receptor beta chains listed below, sequenced in a study of Ad26.COV2.S vaccination and SARS-CoV-2 variants. The sample's treatment: over 15 received Ad26.COV2.S at low or high dose, single or two shots; about 5 received placebo; per-sample allocation not given. Day 63 following the first vaccine or placebo injection was when the samples were taken. Method: immunoSEQ multiplex PCR; TCRdb's copy keeps in-frame clones and lacks some. The sample includes around 270,000 clones, approximately 88% seen only once; the top ten take under 3%. The sequences come from peripheral blood, collected in a trial of Ad26.COV2.S vaccine versus placebo. The receptors originated from a person between 18 and 60 years old who received the Ad26.COV2.S COVID-19 vaccine or a placebo.

The rearrangement joins TRBV5-5 to TRBJ1-1; 9 bases map to TRBD1. Germline V gene sequence: CDR1 SGHKS, CDR2 YYEKEE (reference sequence). Trimming took 0 bases from V and 5 from J; bases not matched to a gene: 8. This CDR3 is built from 16 residues. CDR3 in amino acids: CASSLGRDRVRTEAFF. The DNA for the CDR3 is TGTGCCAGCAGCTTGGGCCGGGACAGGGTAAGAACTGAAGCTTTCTTT.

The genes are TRBV19 and TRBJ1-2, with D hard to call. V was clipped by 10 bases and J by 4 bases, with 13 bases between them. CDR3 size: 12 residues. Germline values: CDR1 LNHDA, CDR2 SQIVND (reference sequence). This CDR3 reads CATRPTLYGYTF. CDR3 DNA sequence: TGTGCCACTAGACCCACGCTCTATGGCTACACCTTC.

V usage is TRBV5-5 and J usage is TRBJ2-5; 14 bases fit TRBD2. The CDR3 has 16 amino acids. The germline V gene encodes CDR1 SGHKS and CDR2 YYEKEE (reference sequence). V shed 4 bases and J 4 bases; nucleotides not matched to a gene: 6. CDR3 amino acids: CASSGGTSGSSETQYF. As DNA, the CDR3 is TGTGCCAGCAGCGGAGGGACTAGCGGGAGTTCAGAGACCCAGTACTTC.

The chain has TRBV9 and TRBJ1-3, with 9 nucleotides matching TRBD1. The CDR3 length is 19 residues. J lost 3 bases, V lost 2 bases, and 15 bases had no gene match. Germline V gives CDR1 SGDLS, CDR2 YYNGEE. The CDR3, as DNA: TGTGCCAGCAGCGTCACCCCGGGACAGGGCTTCGACGGTGGAAACACCATATATTTT. Protein product: CASSVTPGQGFDGGNTIYF.

This chain connects TRBV5-6 to TRBJ2-5; D is possibly TRBD2 (5 bases). Trimming cost V 0 bases and J 5 bases, with 17 bases left between them. CDR1 and CDR2 (germline): SGHDT, YYEEEE. This CDR3 comprises 16 residues. The CDR3 DNA reads as TGTGCCAGCAGCTTGGCCGCAGCAGGACGAGGGGAGACCCAGTACTTC. This translates into CASSLAAAGRGETQYF.

V is TRBV12-3 or TRBV12-4 and J is TRBJ1-2; no firm D call. V lost 6 bases, J lost 7 bases, and 9 bases lay in between. The CDR3 is 11 amino acids. CDR3 in DNA: TGTGCCAGCAGCCCCGGGGTTGGCTACACCTTC. It codes for CASSPGVGYTF.

V and J are TRBV18 and TRBJ2-2; D is uncertain. V was cut by 6 bases and J by 6 bases, with 8 bases left in between. Germline V gene lookup returns CDR1 KGHSH and CDR2 LQKENI. This CDR3 is 12 amino acids long. The CDR3 DNA reads TGTGCCAGCTCCATGAGCCCCGGGGAGCTGTTTTTT. This codes for CASSMSPGELFF.

The count of this clone is one. The V and J genes are TRBV3-1 (or the pseudogene TRBV3-2) and TRBJ2-2; possible D gene TRBD1, 5 bases. The germline V and J ends were trimmed by 4 bases and 0 bases, with 9 bases remaining between them. CDR3 length: 15 residues. Germline V lookup: CDR1 LGHDT, CDR2 YNNKEL (reference sequence). The CDR3 sequence: CASSPTGSNTGELFF. DNA of the CDR3: TGTGCCAGCAGCCCCACAGGTTCGAACACCGGGGAGCTGTTTTTT.

The rearrangement links TRBV6-1 to TRBJ1-2; D unresolved. CDR3 length: 14 residues. Germline V gene lookup returns CDR1 MNHNS and CDR2 SASEGT. V lost 2 bases to trimming and J lost 4 bases, with 11 bases between them. This CDR3 reads CASSELLLVYGYTF. DNA of the CDR3: TGTGCCAGCAGTGAACTGCTTCTGGTCTATGGCTACACCTTC.

Note on this clone: Different DNA sequences within this sample yield the same CDR3. The DNA for the CDR3 is TGTGCCAGTAGTATTGGCAGGGTGAACACTGAAGCTTTCTTT. Its translation is CASSIGRVNTEAFF. The rearrangement joins TRBV19 to TRBJ1-1; D may be TRBD1 (5 bases). This CDR3 is built from 14 residues. Germline assignment: CDR1 LNHDA and CDR2 SQIVND (reference sequence). Trimming cost V 3 bases and J 0 bases, with 8 bases left between them. The full variable domain, in which reference TRBV19 and TRBJ1-1 provide the parts outside the CDR3, is DGGITQSPKYLFRKEGQNVTLSCEQNLNHDAMYWYRQDPGQGLRLIYYSQIVNDFQKGDIAEGYSVSREKKESFPLTVTSAQKNPTAFYLCASSIGRVNTEAFFGQGTRLTVV.

The chain carries TRBV7-2 and TRBJ2-1; a possible D gene is TRBD2 (7 bases). Germline-derived CDR1 and CDR2 are SGHTA and FQGNSA. The CDR3 covers 16 residues. V lost 4 bases, J lost 8 bases, and 21 bases lay in between. The CDR3 DNA reads TGTGCCAGCAGCTACGTCGTTGGCGGGGGCCCCGATGAGCAGTTCTTC. Protein sequence: CASSYVVGGGPDEQFF.

The CDR3 nucleotides are TGTGCCAGTAGTAAGGTCCGGGAGCTCCCCGGGGAGCTGTTTTTT. Residues: CASSKVRELPGELFF. V and J are TRBV19 and TRBJ2-2, with D possibly matching TRBD2 (6 bases). Per germline, CDR1 LNHDA and CDR2 SQIVND (reference sequence). Trimming stripped 4 bases from V and 6 bases from J, with 15 bases between. The CDR3 is made up of 15 amino acids.

The chain links TRBV10-3 to TRBJ2-1; 16 nucleotides align to TRBD2. Germline assignment: CDR1 ENHRY and CDR2 SYGVKD. The CDR3 is 16 residues long. V shed 6 bases, J shed 9 bases, and the junction held 8 bases outside the gene matches. CDR3 region: CAISEGTSGRGVEQFF. Here the CDR3 DNA reads TGTGCCATCAGCGAAGGGACTAGCGGGAGGGGGGTTGAGCAGTTCTTC.

V and J are TRBV3-1 (or the pseudogene TRBV3-2) and TRBJ2-7; perhaps TRBD1 as D (5 bases). The length of the CDR3 is 14 residues. Germline CDR1 reads LGHDT; CDR2 reads YNNKEL (reference sequence). V lost 2 bases and J lost 2, with 10 bases in between. CDR3 protein: CASSQPIGAYEQYV. CDR3 coding DNA: TGTGCCAGCAGCCAACCAATAGGGGCCTACGAGCAGTACGTC.

The chain carries TRBV7-2 and TRBJ2-2, with 13 positions matching TRBD2. The CDR3 has 19 amino acids. The germline gives CDR1 SGHTA, CDR2 FQGNSA. Trimming at V came to 2 bases and at J to 5 bases, leaving 11 bases not matched to a gene. The CDR3 protein is CASSLPTSGGAYRTGELFF. The CDR3 nucleotides read TGTGCCAGCAGCTTACCTACTAGCGGGGGGGCCTACCGGACCGGGGAGCTGTTTTTT.

The gene calls are TRBV9 and TRBJ2-3; D tentatively fits TRBD1 or TRBD2 (7 bases each). V lost 0 bases to trimming and J lost 9 bases, with 17 bases between them. Germline CDR1 reads SGDLS; CDR2 reads YYNGEE. CDR3 length equals 15 residues. CDR3 region: CASSVEGAPGRTQYF. The CDR3 DNA sequence: TGTGCCAGCAGCGTAGAGGGGGCTCCCGGGAGGACGCAGTATTTT.

V and J are TRBV7-2 and TRBJ2-1; 12 bases match TRBD2. Germline loops: CDR1 SGHTA, CDR2 FQGNSA. The CDR3 spans 14 residues. The V segment lost 5 bases and the J segment 10 bases; nucleotides outside the gene matches: 6. The CDR3 reads CASSVLAGGGEQFF. CDR3 DNA: TGTGCCAGCAGCGTACTAGCGGGGGGAGGGGAGCAGTTCTTC.

Worth noting for this clone: The same CDR3 can be traced to other DNA sequences in this sample. V and J are TRBV7-2 and TRBJ2-5, with D uncertain. Germline loops: CDR1 SGHTA, CDR2 FQGNSA. Trimming removed 2 bases at V and 5 bases at J, with 3 bases between. This CDR3 has 11 amino acids. The chain's CDR3 is CASSLKETQYF. The CDR3 nucleotides read TGTGCCAGCAGCTTAAAGGAGACCCAGTACTTC.

The V call is TRBV7-5, the J call TRBJ1-1; TRBD1, the table's D call, was not compared with the DNA. TRBV7-5 is reported as a pseudogene. This CDR3 is 14 amino acids long. CDR3 sequence reads: CARSSTSGWTEAFF. CDR3 coding DNA: TGTGCCAGAAGCTCAACCTCAGGGTGGACTGAAGCTTTCTTT.

The chain links TRBV6-2 or TRBV6-3 to TRBJ2-6; D gene ambiguous. Trimming pared 4 bases from V and 1 base from J, leaving 2 bases between. This CDR3 is 13 amino acids long. CDR1 and CDR2 from the germline V gene are MNHEY and SVGEGT. CDR3 sequence reads: CASSLSGANVLTF. The CDR3 DNA sequence: TGTGCCAGCAGTTTATCTGGGGCCAACGTCCTGACTTTC.

The chain links TRBV2 to TRBJ2-5, with 7 bases matching TRBD2. CDR1 and CDR2 from the germline V gene are SNHLY and FYNNEI. This CDR3 has 16 amino acids. V was clipped by 2 bases and J by 1 base; unmatched bases: 7. The CDR3 reads CASSERRRGFQETQYF. As DNA, the CDR3 is TGTGCCAGCAGTGAAAGGCGGCGGGGGTTCCAAGAGACCCAGTACTTC.

The chain employs TRBV7-9 and TRBJ2-1, with a tentative D call TRBD1 (6 bases). V shed 5 bases and J shed 4 bases, with 18 bases lying between them. The CDR3 covers 16 residues. In germline, CDR1 is SEHNR, CDR2 FQNEAQ (reference sequence). The CDR3 here is CASSATGLLFYNEQFF. The CDR3 DNA is TGTGCCAGCAGCGCGACAGGCCTGCTATTTTACAATGAGCAGTTCTTC.

In its sample, this clone was seen a few times. This rearrangement joins TRBV5-1 to TRBJ2-1; 8 bases fit TRBD2. Unmatched junction bases numbered 10, after V lost 9 bases and J lost 5 bases. From germline, CDR1 is SGHRS and CDR2 YFSETQ. There are 14 residues in the CDR3. The chain's CDR3 is CATRWRGEDNEQFF. For the CDR3, the DNA is TGCGCCACCAGATGGCGGGGGGAGGACAATGAGCAGTTCTTC.

The rearrangement links TRBV13 to TRBJ2-3; the match to TRBD2 covers 10 bases. Germline V gene lookup returns CDR1 PRHDT and CDR2 FYEKMQ (reference sequence). The CDR3 is made up of 16 amino acids. Trimming removed 0 bases from V and 2 bases from J; junction bases left unmatched: 2. The CDR3 is CASSLGLAGYTDTQYF. Here the CDR3 DNA reads TGTGCCAGCAGCTTAGGACTAGCGGGATACACAGATACGCAGTATTTT.

The chain couples TRBV12-3 or TRBV12-4 to TRBJ2-3, with 10 bases that match TRBD2. With V trimmed by 7 bases and J by 6 bases, 4 bases remained unmatched. CDR3 length equals 13 residues. The CDR3 nucleotides are TGTGCCAGCACCAAGCGGGAGGGGGATACGCAGTATTTT. It is translated as CASTKREGDTQYF.